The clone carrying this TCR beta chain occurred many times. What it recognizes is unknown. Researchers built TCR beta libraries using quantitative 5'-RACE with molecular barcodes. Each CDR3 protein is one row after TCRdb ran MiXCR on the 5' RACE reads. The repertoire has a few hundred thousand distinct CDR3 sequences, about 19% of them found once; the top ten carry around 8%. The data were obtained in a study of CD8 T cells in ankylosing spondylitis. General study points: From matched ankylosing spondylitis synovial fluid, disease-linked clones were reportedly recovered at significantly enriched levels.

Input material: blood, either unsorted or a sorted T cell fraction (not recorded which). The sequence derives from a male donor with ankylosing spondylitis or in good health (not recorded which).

CDR3 in amino acids: CASSLGVSGVGETQYF. The CDR3 DNA reads TGTGCCAGCAGCTTAGGTGTTAGCGGGGTCGGTGAGACCCAGTACTTC. The V and J genes are TRBV11-2 and TRBJ2-5; TRBD2 matches at 8 bases. Germline V gene lookup returns CDR1 SGHAT and CDR2 FQNNGV. The V gene end was trimmed by 1 base and the J gene end by 5 bases; junction bases not matched to a gene: 9. This CDR3 is built from 16 residues.